In this sample, the clone carrying this TCR beta chain turned up many times. What it recognizes is unknown. The data were obtained in a study of T cells in Graves' hyperthyroidism and ophthalmopathy. General study points: A model built on 13 V-J features separated ophthalmopathy from stable hyperthyroidism.

RNA transcripts served as the template for amplifying TCR beta CDR3 regions. With the HTBI primer set, the TCR CDR3 went through a first round of RT-PCR. Each CDR3 protein gets one entry after TCRdb re-called the multiplex PCR reads with MiXCR. The sample has 350,000 to 450,000 distinct CDR3 sequences, approximately 18% seen once; the top ten hold around a third. V was pared by 5 bases and J by 5 bases, with 5 bases of the junction left unmatched. From germline, CDR1 is DFQATT and CDR2 SNEGSKA (reference sequence). This CDR3 spans 13 amino acids. The diagnoses drew upon clinical symptoms, serum thyroxine and TRAb, thyroid ultrasound and orbital computed tomography. Fresh 10 ml peripheral blood yielded PBMCs.

This sequence joins TRBV20-1 and TRBJ1-4, with TRBD1 matching over 7 bases. This clonotype was sampled from a woman aged 25 to 45 with Graves' hyperthyroidism that later progressed to Graves' ophthalmopathy. The sample comprised blood. The CDR3 loop reads CSAPTGMNEKLFF. Here the CDR3 DNA reads TGCAGTGCTCCGACAGGGATGAATGAAAAACTGTTTTTT.